What follows describes a single T cell receptor beta chain. The table lists this clonotype with many counts. The target of this receptor is not known. No much larger clonotype is one base removed from it; base qualities were not supplied. The data originate from a study of blood T cells in healthy people across ages (dated by TCRdb to the mid-2010s). Notes on the research overall: Template switching captured roughly one uniquely barcoded TCR beta cDNA molecule per two T cells in model experiments. Donors of different ages were randomly distributed across sequencing lanes to avoid experimental bias. Donors were grouped into four age groups: young (average approximately 16 years), middle-aged (over 35), aged (about 60) and long-lived (around 82). To track age-related changes in TCR beta repertoire diversity, the study relied on deep sequencing normalized with unique cDNA molecular identifiers. For two donors (one aged 18 to 29 and one aged 80 or older), the study analyzed two additional independent replicas of 1 million unique cDNA reads from the same blood draw.

Library generation was performed with 5' RACE. The instrument given in TCRdb is Illumina HiSeq 2500. The second PCR ran for about 6 to 12 cycles and used a J-beta primer mix along with a sample-barcoded 5' primer. Each TCR beta cDNA molecule received a unique molecular identifier from a template-switch 5' adaptor carrying 12 random nucleotides. Each sample yielded at least 2.5 million CDR3-containing paired-end reads. The Mint cDNA synthesis kit, primed by a TRBC-specific oligonucleotide, was used to synthesize first-strand cDNA from all RNA. All cDNA was treated with uracil-DNA glycosylase and then went through a first 18-cycle PCR with the universal primers M1SS and BC2_uni_R. The original pipeline was this. For normalization, 1 million high-quality reads were randomly selected from each sample, with every read carrying a distinct molecular identifier. Instead of being binned into consensus sequences, reads with shared molecular identifiers were discarded. MiTCR, run with a Q25 quality threshold and the strictest error-elimination algorithm, handled CDR3 identification, clonotype clustering and error correction. A nonparametric unseen species model with Euler transformation was used to estimate lower-bound total TCR beta diversity. The public reads were quality trimmed at Q25 with fastp and then assembled into clones with MiXCR by TCRdb, keeping productive beta chains. Entries are consolidated by CDR3 protein sequence, retaining the most common genes and DNA. The V and J calls shown here were made by TCRdb, not taken from the authors' results. The sample data list more than 800,000 distinct CDR3 sequences, and 29% of these were observed just once. In total, the top ten clones hold roughly 17% of the sample.

Germline trimming amounts to 6 bases on V and 2 bases on J, with 10 as the count of junction bases outside the gene matches. The CDR3 numbers 16 residues from cysteine through phenylalanine. CDR3 DNA is the only sequence kept; it has 48 bases, read in frame from the first base. Via the germline V gene, CDR1 is MNHEY and CDR2 SVGAGI. The paper as a whole reports these results and caveats: The percentage of naive T cells measured by flow cytometry correlated strongly with observed TCR beta diversity. Estimates of total diversity based on one million sequenced T cells were regarded as lower bounds and as underestimates. Since profiling was done on bulk unsorted PBMCs, naive and antigen-experienced compartments could not be conclusively compared. Observed TCR beta diversity per million T cells fell roughly linearly with age, and a significant reduction was already apparent by age roughly 40. Donor CMV infection status was unknown, potentially confounding age-related changes in expanded clonotypes. Compared with the aged group, the long-lived group had more naive CD4+ T cells, fewer expanded clones and increased TCR diversity, suggesting age selection.

Systemically healthy Caucasian individuals from Russia, some 40 in total and aged roughly 6 to 95 years, were included as donors. Approximately 10 milliliters of peripheral blood were collected from each donor into EDTA-treated Vacutainer tubes. Ficoll-Paque density-gradient centrifugation was used to isolate PBMCs, with at least 7 million obtained per sample. Total RNA was extracted from PBMCs with Trizol reagent, with at least 6 micrograms obtained per sample. Naive CD45RAhigh/CD27high T cell percentages were measured by flow cytometry on a PBMC aliquot from every donor. The sequence was collected from a woman of 80 years or more in good health. The sample was blood. This receptor chain uses TRBV6-5 and TRBJ2-1, and 7 junction bases match TRBD1. The CDR3 reads CASRWERQGPYNEQFF. The nucleotide sequence is TGTGCCAGCAGATGGGAAAGACAGGGACCCTACAATGAGCAGTTCTTC.